The 20 T cell receptor beta chains below come from one sample, sequenced in a study of spatial heterogeneity in lung cancer. A single record per CDR3 protein comes from TCRdb applying MiXCR to the 5' RACE reads. Here the sample spans tens of thousands of distinct CDR3 sequences, roughly 7% being singletons. Noted time point: sample taken at primary tumor resection. Whole RNA came from tumor, nontumor lung or frozen PBMC and was sequenced without being sorted. Sequencing used PBMCs, obtained at surgery. The receptors were sampled from a female donor with early-stage non-small cell lung cancer.

The table lists this clonotype with many counts. The gene calls are TRBV28 and TRBJ1-1; no clear D. The CDR3 has 13 amino acids. Per germline, CDR1 MDHEN and CDR2 SYDVKM. Between the trimmed V and J ends, which lost 10 bases and 1 base, there was a span of 13 bases. CDR3 in DNA: TGTGCCACCAATGGGCCGGCGAACACTGAAGCTTTCTTT. Translated, it gives CATNGPANTEAFF.

In this sample, this clonotype turned up many times. The chain employs TRBV29-1 and TRBJ2-7; 7 nucleotides line up with TRBD1. J lost 6 bases, V lost 6 bases, and 11 bases had no gene match. CDR3 size: 13 residues. Per germline, CDR1 SQVTM and CDR2 ANQGSEA. CDR3 in amino acids: CSVVDDRDLEQYF. As DNA, the CDR3 is TGCAGCGTGGTCGACGACAGGGACCTCGAGCAGTACTTC.

This clonotype has a count of ten or more. The chain carries TRBV29-1 and TRBJ1-2; 7 nucleotides align to TRBD1. This CDR3 has 14 amino acids. J lost 4 bases, V lost 6 bases, and 11 bases had no gene match. Germline loops: CDR1 SQVTM, CDR2 ANQGSEA. The CDR3 spells CSVEPPDRVYGYTF. The CDR3 coding sequence is TGCAGCGTCGAACCTCCCGACAGGGTCTATGGCTACACCTTC.

The chain has TRBV7-2 and TRBJ2-7; weak D call: TRBD2 (6 bases). Trimming left V 5 bases short and J 2 bases short, with 19 bases between. Germline loops: CDR1 SGHTA, CDR2 FQGNSA. This CDR3 has 16 residues. The chain's CDR3 is CASSHVGGANAYEQYF. CDR3 DNA sequence: TGTGCCAGCAGCCACGTCGGCGGGGCCAACGCCTACGAGCAGTACTTC.

The chain uses TRBV24-1 and TRBJ2-1; 11 nucleotides align to TRBD2. Germline CDR1 reads KGHDR; CDR2 reads SFDVKD. Losses at the gene ends were 5 bases for V and 4 bases for J; bases not matched to a gene: 6. The CDR3 loop spans 16 amino acids. CDR3 in DNA: TGTGCCACCAGTGCGTCGACTAGCGGGGTATACAATGAGCAGTTCTTC. It is translated as CATSASTSGVYNEQFF.

This chain connects TRBV7-2 to TRBJ1-1; the D gene is possibly TRBD1 (5 bases). Germline assignment: CDR1 SGHTA and CDR2 FQGNSA. The CDR3 spans 15 residues. Trimming pared 1 base from V and 3 bases from J, leaving 12 bases between. The CDR3 is CASSLVGTEYTEAFF. CDR3 bases: TGTGCCAGCAGCTTAGTTGGGACGGAATACACTGAAGCTTTCTTT.

Many counts were recorded for this clonotype. The V call is TRBV28, the J call TRBJ2-2; weak D call: TRBD2 (6 bases). Germline V CDR1 and CDR2: MDHEN, SYDVKM. This CDR3 contains 14 residues. V was shortened by 8 bases and J by 4 bases, with 14 bases between the two germline ends. The CDR3: CASLFSGATGELFF. Here the CDR3 DNA reads TGTGCCAGCCTTTTTAGCGGAGCCACCGGGGAGCTGTTTTTT.

This clonotype was recorded many times. The chain joins TRBV7-8 to TRBJ1-2, with no clear D. The CDR3 covers 14 residues. Germline V gene data show CDR1 as SGHVS and CDR2 as FQNEAQ. Trimming took off 5 bases at V and 4 bases at J, with 14 bases between the two ends. CDR3 sequence (DNA): TGTGCCAGCAGCGCCCCTCCCGGAGCCTATGGCTACACCTTC. Residues: CASSAPPGAYGYTF.

This clonotype showed up many times. The J gene is TRBJ2-5, the V gene TRBV2, with a possible D match to TRBD1 (6 bases). The V end lost 10 bases, the J end lost 1 base, and 13 bases lay between the germline ends. Germline loops: CDR1 SNHLY, CDR2 FYNNEI. This CDR3 region has 13 residues. The CDR3 protein is CATGGRPQETQYF. In DNA form, the CDR3 reads TGTGCCACTGGGGGCAGACCCCAAGAGACCCAGTACTTC.

This clonotype has at least ten counts. This chain connects TRBV5-5 to TRBJ2-7; 8 bases line up with TRBD1. CDR3 length equals 13 residues. V shed 3 bases and J 6 bases; nucleotides not matched to a gene: 5. Per germline, CDR1 SGHKS and CDR2 YYEKEE (reference sequence). The CDR3: CASSSDRAGEQYF. CDR3 coding DNA: TGTGCCAGCAGCTCGGACAGGGCGGGCGAGCAGTACTTC.

A few counts support this clonotype. This chain links TRBV2 with TRBJ1-1; TRBD1 might be the D (6 bases). The V gene's germline CDR1 is SNHLY and CDR2 FYNNEI. Between the trimmed V and J ends, which lost 8 bases and 4 bases, there was a span of 14 bases. The CDR3 loop spans 13 amino acids. The CDR3 here is CASGWGQGTEAFF. CDR3 DNA sequence: TGTGCCAGCGGGTGGGGGCAGGGCACTGAAGCTTTCTTT.

This clonotype was recorded a few times. V usage is TRBV2 and J usage is TRBJ1-5; D perhaps matches TRBD1 (6 bases). The CDR3 runs to 16 residues. The V end lost 2 bases, the J end lost 7 bases, and 18 bases lay between the germline ends. Germline-derived CDR1 and CDR2 are SNHLY and FYNNEI. CDR3 amino acids: CASSETGGHGGQPQHF. DNA of the CDR3: TGTGCCAGCAGTGAAACCGGGGGACACGGGGGGCAGCCCCAGCATTTT.

This clonotype appeared many times. The chain is built from TRBV5-6 and TRBJ2-5; D perhaps matches TRBD1 (5 bases). The ends were cut back, 4 bases at V and 5 bases at J, with 12 bases in the middle. Germline V lookup: CDR1 SGHDT, CDR2 YYEEEE. This CDR3 is 13 amino acids long. The CDR3 region is CASSILGAETQYF. CDR3 nucleotide sequence: TGTGCCAGCAGCATTCTAGGGGCCGAGACCCAGTACTTC.

The rearrangement joins TRBV28 to TRBJ2-3; D not resolved. Looked up from germline, CDR1 is MDHEN and CDR2 is SYDVKM. V lost 5 bases, J lost 3 bases, and 0 bases lay in between. The CDR3 loop spans 10 amino acids. DNA of the CDR3: TGTGCCAGCAGTACAGATACGCAGTATTTT. Translation gives CASSTDTQYF.

This clonotype was recorded many times. The chain combines TRBV30 with TRBJ1-6; no firm D call. With 0 bases removed from V and 10 bases from J, the gap between germline ends came to 13 bases. This CDR3 comprises 14 residues. CDR1 and CDR2 (germline): GTSNPN, SVGIG (reference sequence). The CDR3 here is CAWSVVRARSPLHF. The CDR3 coding sequence is TGTGCCTGGAGTGTAGTACGGGCTAGGTCACCCCTCCACTTT.

This clonotype was seen repeatedly, ten times or more. The genes are TRBV4-3 and TRBJ2-7; D is possibly TRBD1 (5 bases). The CDR3 extends over 16 amino acids. Per the germline V gene, CDR1 is LGHNA and CDR2 is YSLEER. V was clipped by 1 base and J by 6 bases, with 19 bases between them. The CDR3 sequence: CASSQGVGQGRREQYF. DNA of the CDR3: TGCGCCAGCAGCCAAGGGGTAGGGCAGGGCCGTCGCGAGCAGTACTTC.

This clonotype was detected many times. The rearrangement links TRBV5-1 to TRBJ2-5; D gene unclear. V was pared by 5 bases and J by 1 base, with 3 bases between. Germline lookup yields CDR1 SGHRS and CDR2 YFSETQ. CDR3 length: 11 residues. CDR3: CASRGQETQYF. The DNA for the CDR3 is TGCGCCAGCAGAGGCCAAGAGACCCAGTACTTC.

At least ten counts were recorded for this clonotype. J is TRBJ2-3 and V is TRBV3-1; a weak D match, TRBD2 (7 bases). Germline assignment: CDR1 LGHDT and CDR2 YNNKEL (reference sequence). This CDR3 comprises 14 residues. Trimming shortened V by 4 bases and J by 8 bases, and 16 bases separated the two germline ends. CDR3 DNA sequence: TGTGCCAGCAGCCCTAGGGCGGGGGCAGGTACGCAGTATTTT. It is translated as CASSPRAGAGTQYF.

This clonotype was seen repeatedly, ten times or more. The rearrangement links TRBV29-1 to TRBJ1-2; the D is unclear. V shed 6 bases and J shed 5 bases, with 16 bases lying between them. The CDR3 consists of 13 residues. CDR1 is SQVTM, CDR2 ANQGSEA, per germline. CDR3 coding DNA: TGCAGCGTATCCCCCTTCGAGGGATATGGCTACACCTTC. It is translated as CSVSPFEGYGYTF.

This clonotype was recorded many times. The chain has TRBV3-1 and TRBJ2-2, with D tentatively TRBD2 (5 bases). CDR3 size: 16 residues. Germline V gives CDR1 LGHDT, CDR2 YNNKEL (reference sequence). V lost 0 bases, J lost 4 bases, and 12 bases lay in between. The CDR3 region is CASSQDAGWVTGELFF. Here the CDR3 DNA reads TGTGCCAGCAGCCAAGATGCGGGCTGGGTCACCGGGGAGCTGTTTTTT.